The subject of this entry is one T cell receptor beta chain. Antigen: not known. Only in-frame clones appear in the TCRdb table, and some are missing; sequencing was by immunoSEQ multiplex PCR. The sample holds about 24,000 clones, roughly three fifths seen once. The sample comes from a study of tumor-infiltrating lymphocytes in localized non-small cell lung cancer. Study at large: Each patient gave resected tumor and non-adjacent uninvolved lung tissue.

The CDR3 is 15 amino acids. Trimming took 3 bases from V and 1 from J; bases not matched to a gene: 3. The study's findings and limits: TCR sequencing covered a subset of patients with enough tissue. Compared with uninvolved lung, tumors showed higher T cell infiltration by TCRbeta sequencing. Each assay used a separate piece of the same tissue.

Sequencing was carried out using lung tumor tissue. This receptor was taken from a human donor with non-small cell lung cancer. The chain has TRBV5-3 and TRBJ2-3; 9 bases fit TRBD2. TRBV5-3 falls under the ORF class, with uncertain function. CDR3 sequence reads: CARSCLAGRTDTQYF. The CDR3 coding sequence is TGTGCCAGAAGCTGTCTAGCGGGACGCACAGATACGCAGTATTTT.